A selection of T cell receptor beta chains follows, all from one sample in a study of CD8+ T cells in alopecia areata. The table came from immunoSEQ multiplex PCR; TCRdb's copy has only in-frame clones and leaves some out. The table records about 110,000 clones, 55% to 70% of them present only once. The material sequenced was NKG2D-low CD8+ T cells sorted from blood. These receptors all come from a human donor with alopecia areata. CDR3s include the opening cysteine and the closing phenylalanine or tryptophan.

V | CDR3
TRBV27 | CASSWTGLGEQYF
TRBV5-6 | CASTTGVGETQYF
TRBV2 | CASRAIALEQYF
TRBV6-1 | CASSGPAEGRTDTQYF
TRBV7-8 | CASSITRNEQYF
TRBV2 | CASSDGLAGGADEQYF
TRBV4-1 | CASSQGENTEAFF
TRBV11-2 | CASSFGTSGTYEQYF
TRBV27 | CASSPYTSGASYEQYF
TRBV25-1 | CASSEIGVSTEAFF
TRBV27 | CASRPDTSAYEQYF
TRBV5-4 | CASSLYRGATEAFF
TRBV7-2 | CASSSLQGADEQYF
TRBV28 | CASSIRDSPEKLFF
TRBV6-5 | CASSYESGARGYTF
TRBV7-9 | CASSPSGGLEETQYF
TRBV7-9 | CASSKSGSRDNEQFF
TRBV28 | CASSLLQSPRAFF
TRBV7-9 | CASSIETRVSYEQYF
TRBV7-8 | CASSHTKRPYEQYF
TRBV2 | CAILRGYTGELFF
TRBV7-9 | CASTGLANVSANEQFF
TRBV2 | CASTRGPYEQYF
TRBV4-2 | CASSQPTSGITDTQYF
TRBV2 | CAGRLGTGSNTGELFF